The clone carrying this T cell receptor (beta chain) was observed a single time. Its cognate antigen is unknown. This record belongs to a study of T cell responses to AZD1222 COVID-19 vaccine. Study-wide results and caveats: Vaccine-related CD4 TCRs covered spike, predominating at 160-218 and 743-854. Among spike-specific TCRs, nearly half reportedly target unmutated variant regions. Repertoires were collected only later (after the peak T cell response had occurred). Females made up more of the donors, who were largely white British, and clonal diversity may have come out too low.

The CDR3 is 16 residues long. The V gene's germline CDR1 is MNHEY and CDR2 SVGAGI. The V and J ends lost 1 base and 0 bases respectively, with 7 bases between them. The protocol was immunoSEQ multiplex PCR, while the TCRdb copy is restricted to in-frame clones and leaves out a portion. The sample includes 80,000 or so clones, around 90% of them seen just once. J is TRBJ1-6 and V is TRBV6-5; D unclear. This clonotype was obtained from an adult in good health. Sample: peripheral blood, taken on day 0 of AZD1222 vaccination. This CDR3 reads CASSYWSSSYNSPLHF. The CDR3, as DNA: TGTGCCAGCAGTTACTGGTCATCCTCCTATAATTCACCCCTCCACTTT.